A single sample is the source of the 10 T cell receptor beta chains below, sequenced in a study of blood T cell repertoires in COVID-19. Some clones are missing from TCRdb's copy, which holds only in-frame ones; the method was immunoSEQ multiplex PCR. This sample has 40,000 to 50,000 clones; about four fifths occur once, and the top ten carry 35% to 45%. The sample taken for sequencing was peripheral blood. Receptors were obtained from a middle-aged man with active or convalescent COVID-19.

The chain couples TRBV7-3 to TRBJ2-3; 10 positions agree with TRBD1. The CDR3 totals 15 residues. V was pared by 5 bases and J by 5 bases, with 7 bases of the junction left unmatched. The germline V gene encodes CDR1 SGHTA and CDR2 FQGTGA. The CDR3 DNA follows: TGTGCCAGCAGCCCCAGGGGACAGGGGATAGATACGCAGTATTTT. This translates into CASSPRGQGIDTQYF.

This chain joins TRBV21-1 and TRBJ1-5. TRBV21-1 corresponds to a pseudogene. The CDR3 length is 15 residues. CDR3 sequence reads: CASSKLKSPNQPQHF. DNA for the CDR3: TGTGCCAGCAGCAAACTAAAGAGTCCGAATCAGCCCCAGCATTTT.

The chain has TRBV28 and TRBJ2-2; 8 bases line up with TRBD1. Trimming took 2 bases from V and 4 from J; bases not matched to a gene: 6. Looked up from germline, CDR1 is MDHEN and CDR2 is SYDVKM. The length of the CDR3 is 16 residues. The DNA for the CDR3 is TGTGCCAGCAGTTTAGCCAGGGGGCTAGGCACCGGGGAGCTGTTTTTT. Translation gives CASSLARGLGTGELFF.

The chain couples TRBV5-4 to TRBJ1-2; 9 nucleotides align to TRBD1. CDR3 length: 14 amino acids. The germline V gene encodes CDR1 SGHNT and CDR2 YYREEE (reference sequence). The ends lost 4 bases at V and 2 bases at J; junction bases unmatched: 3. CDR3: CASSHDRGNYGYTF. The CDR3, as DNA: TGTGCCAGCAGCCACGACAGGGGGAACTATGGCTACACCTTC.

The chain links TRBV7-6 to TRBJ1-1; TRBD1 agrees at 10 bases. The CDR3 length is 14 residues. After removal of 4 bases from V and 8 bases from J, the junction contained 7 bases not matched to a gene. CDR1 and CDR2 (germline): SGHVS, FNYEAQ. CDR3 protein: CASSSPGQGTEAFF. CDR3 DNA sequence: TGTGCCAGCAGCTCACCGGGACAGGGGACAGAAGCTTTCTTT.

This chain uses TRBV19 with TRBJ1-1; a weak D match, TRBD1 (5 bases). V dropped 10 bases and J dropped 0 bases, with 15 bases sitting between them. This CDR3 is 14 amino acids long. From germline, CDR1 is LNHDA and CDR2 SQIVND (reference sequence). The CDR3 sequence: CATRWGSMNTEAFF. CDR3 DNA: TGTGCCACTCGGTGGGGCAGCATGAACACTGAAGCTTTCTTT.

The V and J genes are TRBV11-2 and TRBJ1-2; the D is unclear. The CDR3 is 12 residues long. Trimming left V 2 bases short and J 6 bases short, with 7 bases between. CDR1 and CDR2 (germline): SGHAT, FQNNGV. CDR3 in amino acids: CASSLRSDGYTF. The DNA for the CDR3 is TGTGCCAGCAGCTTACGGAGTGATGGCTACACCTTC.

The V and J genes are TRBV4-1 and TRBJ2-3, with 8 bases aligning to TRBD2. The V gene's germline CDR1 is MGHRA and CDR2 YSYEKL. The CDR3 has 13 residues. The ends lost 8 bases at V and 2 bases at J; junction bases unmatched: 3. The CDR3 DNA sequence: TGCGCCAGCCTCGGGGGGGCCACAGATACGCAGTATTTT. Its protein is CASLGGATDTQYF.

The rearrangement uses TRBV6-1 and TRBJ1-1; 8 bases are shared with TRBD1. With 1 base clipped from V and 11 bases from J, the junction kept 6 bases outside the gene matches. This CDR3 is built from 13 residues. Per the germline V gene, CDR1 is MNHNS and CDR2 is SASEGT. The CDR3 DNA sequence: TGTGCCAGCAGTGAAGTGCAGGGGGCGATCGCTTTCTTT. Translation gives CASSEVQGAIAFF.

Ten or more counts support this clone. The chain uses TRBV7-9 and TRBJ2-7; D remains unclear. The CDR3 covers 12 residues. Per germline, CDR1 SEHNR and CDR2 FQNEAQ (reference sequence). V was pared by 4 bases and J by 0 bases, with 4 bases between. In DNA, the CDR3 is TGTGCCAGCAGCTCCTCCTCCTACGAGCAGTACTTC. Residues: CASSSSSYEQYF.